Listed here is a single TCR beta chain. Its antigen is not known. The sample originates from a study of T-cell reconstitution after alpha-beta-depleted transplantation in children. General study findings and limits: Surviving recipient T cells and thymic progenitors accounted for the high day-60 TCRbeta diversity observed in some patients. Roughly two months post-transplant, alpha-beta T cells reportedly originated from several hundred graft clones that had expanded.

For TCRbeta, the library was prepared with unique molecular identifiers. TCRdb re-called the PCR reads with MiXCR, one entry per CDR3 protein. In the table there are just over 950,000 distinct CDR3 sequences, 25% to 35% of which are singletons. Germline V lookup: CDR1 SGDLS, CDR2 YYNGEE. The CDR3 is made up of 20 amino acids. J was trimmed by 1 base and V by 2 bases; bases with no gene match: 11. Here the sequenced sample was PBMCs, mostly from graft donor cells, taken 360 days after TCRalphabeta/CD19-depleted stem cell transplant. The rearrangement links TRBV9 to TRBJ2-1, with 14 bases matching TRBD2. The clonotype originates from a boy under two years old who had a stem cell transplant for SCID, so the T cells may come from the graft donor. The CDR3 sequence is CASSVAGLAGGTPSYNEQFF. CDR3 nucleotide sequence: TGTGCCAGCAGCGTGGCCGGACTAGCGGGGGGAACCCCTTCCTACAATGAGCAGTTCTTC.